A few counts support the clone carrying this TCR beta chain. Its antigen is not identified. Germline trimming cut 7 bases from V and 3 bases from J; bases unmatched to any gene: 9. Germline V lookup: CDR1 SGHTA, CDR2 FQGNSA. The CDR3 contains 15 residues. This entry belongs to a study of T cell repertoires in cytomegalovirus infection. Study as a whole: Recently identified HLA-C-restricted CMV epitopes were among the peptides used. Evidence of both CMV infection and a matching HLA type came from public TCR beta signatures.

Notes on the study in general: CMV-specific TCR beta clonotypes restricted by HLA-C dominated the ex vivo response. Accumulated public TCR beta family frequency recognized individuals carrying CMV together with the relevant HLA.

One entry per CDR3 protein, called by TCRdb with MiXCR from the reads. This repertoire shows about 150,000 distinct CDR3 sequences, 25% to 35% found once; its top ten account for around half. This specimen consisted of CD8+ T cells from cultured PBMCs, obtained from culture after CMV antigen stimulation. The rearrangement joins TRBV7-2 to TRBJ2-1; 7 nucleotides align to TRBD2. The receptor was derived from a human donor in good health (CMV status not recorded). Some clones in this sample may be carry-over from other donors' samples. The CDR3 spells CASTETSGGYNEQFF. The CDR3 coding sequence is TGTGCCAGCACCGAGACGTCGGGGGGCTACAATGAGCAGTTCTTC.